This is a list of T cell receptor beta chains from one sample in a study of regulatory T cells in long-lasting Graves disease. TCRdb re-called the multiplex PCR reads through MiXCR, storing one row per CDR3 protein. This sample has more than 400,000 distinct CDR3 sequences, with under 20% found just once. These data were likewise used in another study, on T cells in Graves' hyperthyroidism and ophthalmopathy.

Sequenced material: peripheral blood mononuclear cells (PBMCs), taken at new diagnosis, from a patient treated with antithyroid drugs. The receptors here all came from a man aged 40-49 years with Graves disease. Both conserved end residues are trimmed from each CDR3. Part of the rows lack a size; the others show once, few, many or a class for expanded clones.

CDR3aa: ASRKQGPQLTDTQY
j_gene: TRBJ2-3
abundance: many
v_gene: TRBV27

CDR3aa: RPGQGVEQY
j_gene: TRBJ2-7
abundance: many
v_gene: TRBV20-1

CDR3aa: ASSFTQSSGANVLT
j_gene: TRBJ2-6
abundance: few
v_gene: TRBV5-1

CDR3aa: ASMVGETFTDTQY
j_gene: TRBJ2-3
abundance: -
v_gene: TRBV6-1

CDR3aa: ASSLDLQGAGREKLF
j_gene: TRBJ1-4
abundance: -
v_gene: TRBV11-2

CDR3aa: ASSQEGRRQY
j_gene: TRBJ2-7
abundance: many
v_gene: TRBV16

CDR3aa: ASSPQVSSGSFGSPLH
j_gene: TRBJ1-6
abundance: -
v_gene: TRBV7-2

CDR3aa: ASSSPRQGSEQY
j_gene: TRBJ2-7
abundance: few
v_gene: TRBV12-3/TRBV12-4

CDR3aa: ASSESIGNNGYT
j_gene: TRBJ1-2
abundance: few
v_gene: TRBV10-2

CDR3aa: ASSLTRDNNEAF
j_gene: TRBJ1-1
abundance: many
v_gene: TRBV7-3

CDR3aa: ASSTDPAVDGYT
j_gene: TRBJ1-2
abundance: few
v_gene: TRBV27

CDR3aa: ASSYVAGGWETQY
j_gene: TRBJ2-5
abundance: many
v_gene: TRBV7-9

CDR3aa: SVDPISSDTGNYGYT
j_gene: TRBJ1-2
abundance: few
v_gene: TRBV29-1

CDR3aa: ASTIGQGSTDTQY
j_gene: TRBJ2-3
abundance: many
v_gene: TRBV5-1

CDR3aa: ASSELQGYCT
j_gene: TRBJ1-2
abundance: many
v_gene: TRBV2

CDR3aa: SARDSGVFY
j_gene: TRBJ2-7
abundance: many
v_gene: TRBV20-1

CDR3aa: SAVGIQETQY
j_gene: TRBJ2-5
abundance: many
v_gene: TRBV29-1

CDR3aa: ASSDWQGSPGELF
j_gene: TRBJ2-2
abundance: few
v_gene: TRBV6-1

CDR3aa: ATRTQQETQY
j_gene: TRBJ2-5
abundance: few
v_gene: TRBV6-1

CDR3aa: ASSWASGFYNEQF
j_gene: TRBJ2-1
abundance: -
v_gene: TRBV7-2

CDR3aa: ASSLLGGVPNYGYT
j_gene: TRBJ1-2
abundance: many
v_gene: TRBV7-9

CDR3aa: ASRSQGGLKNIQY
j_gene: TRBJ2-4
abundance: few
v_gene: TRBV27

CDR3aa: ASSSIRGPNQPQH
j_gene: TRBJ1-5
abundance: many
v_gene: TRBV7-2

CDR3aa: ASSMRGTGELF
j_gene: TRBJ2-2
abundance: many
v_gene: TRBV7-8

CDR3aa: SVGRDTYNEQF
j_gene: TRBJ2-1
abundance: -
v_gene: TRBV29-1

CDR3aa: ASSKGVTEAF
j_gene: TRBJ1-1
abundance: few
v_gene: TRBV5-8

CDR3aa: ASSSGLAYEQY
j_gene: TRBJ2-7
abundance: many
v_gene: TRBV27

CDR3aa: AWSDPGPNTEAF
j_gene: TRBJ1-1
abundance: many
v_gene: TRBV30

CDR3aa: ASTSGGPGGTQY
j_gene: TRBJ2-3
abundance: many
v_gene: TRBV28

CDR3aa: ASSSTASGANVLT
j_gene: TRBJ2-6
abundance: few
v_gene: TRBV12-3/TRBV12-4

CDR3aa: SASGTNSYEQY
j_gene: TRBJ2-7
abundance: many
v_gene: TRBV20-1

CDR3aa: SVADTEAF
j_gene: TRBJ1-1
abundance: many
v_gene: TRBV29-1

CDR3aa: ASSQEEGFPTDTQY
j_gene: TRBJ2-3
abundance: few
v_gene: TRBV4-1

CDR3aa: ASSLGAGGQPQH
j_gene: TRBJ1-5
abundance: many
v_gene: TRBV7-9

CDR3aa: ASSFLVRKNGSSGYT
j_gene: TRBJ1-2
abundance: many
v_gene: TRBV27

CDR3aa: ASSLSLPGTGGRNTQY
j_gene: TRBJ2-3
abundance: many
v_gene: TRBV28

CDR3aa: ASSLRLAGRGEQY
j_gene: TRBJ2-7
abundance: -
v_gene: TRBV27

CDR3aa: ASSLSGGADAF
j_gene: TRBJ1-1
abundance: many
v_gene: TRBV27

CDR3aa: ASSVEAAGSYEQY
j_gene: TRBJ2-7
abundance: few
v_gene: TRBV9

CDR3aa: ASSIGRPQETQY
j_gene: TRBJ2-5
abundance: few
v_gene: TRBV19

CDR3aa: AIPNNRGTANYGYT
j_gene: TRBJ1-2
abundance: few
v_gene: TRBV10-3

CDR3aa: ASSLEKANNEQF
j_gene: TRBJ2-1
abundance: many
v_gene: TRBV7-2

CDR3aa: SAVPGTGAPNYGYT
j_gene: TRBJ1-2
abundance: -
v_gene: TRBV20-1

CDR3aa: SATGNGGSTDTQY
j_gene: TRBJ2-3
abundance: -
v_gene: TRBV20-1

CDR3aa: ASSGLIGGIIPGELF
j_gene: TRBJ2-2
abundance: many
v_gene: TRBV2

CDR3aa: ASGQDSYNEQF
j_gene: TRBJ2-1
abundance: many
v_gene: TRBV12-5

CDR3aa: ASSTTLTSGQETQY
j_gene: TRBJ2-5
abundance: few
v_gene: TRBV7-7

CDR3aa: ASSSRPTLYNEQF
j_gene: TRBJ2-1
abundance: -
v_gene: TRBV6-5

CDR3aa: ASSRIAGGPQYEQY
j_gene: TRBJ2-7
abundance: -
v_gene: TRBV3-1

CDR3aa: ASSYVRLAGSYDEQF
j_gene: TRBJ2-1
abundance: -
v_gene: TRBV6-2/TRBV6-3

CDR3aa: ASSLALGRTGELF
j_gene: TRBJ2-2
abundance: -
v_gene: TRBV5-1

CDR3aa: SARPGHQETQY
j_gene: TRBJ2-5
abundance: -
v_gene: TRBV20-1